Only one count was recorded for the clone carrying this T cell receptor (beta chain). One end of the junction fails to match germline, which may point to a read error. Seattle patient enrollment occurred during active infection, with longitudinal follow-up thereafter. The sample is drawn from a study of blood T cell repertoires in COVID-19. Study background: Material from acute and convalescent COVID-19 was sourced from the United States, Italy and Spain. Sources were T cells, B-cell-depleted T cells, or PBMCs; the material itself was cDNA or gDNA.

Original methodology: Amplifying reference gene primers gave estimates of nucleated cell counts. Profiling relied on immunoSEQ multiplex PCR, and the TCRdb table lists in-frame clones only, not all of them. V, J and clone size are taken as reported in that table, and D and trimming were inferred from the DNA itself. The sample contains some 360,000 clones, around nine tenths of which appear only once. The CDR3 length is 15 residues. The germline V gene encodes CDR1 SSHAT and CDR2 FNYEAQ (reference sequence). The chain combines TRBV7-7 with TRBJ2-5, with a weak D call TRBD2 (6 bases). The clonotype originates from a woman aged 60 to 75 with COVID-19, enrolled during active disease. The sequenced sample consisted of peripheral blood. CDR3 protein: CASSRDSGEQETQYF. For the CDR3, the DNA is TGTGCTAGCAGCAGAGACTCGGGGGAACAAGAGACCCAGTACTTC.